These 11 T cell receptor beta chains originate from one sample sequenced in a study of breast tumors, draining lymph nodes, adjacent tissues. Each CDR3 protein is one row after TCRdb ran MiXCR on the multiplex PCR reads. The table lists about 100,000 distinct CDR3 sequences, around 20% of them singletons. Axillary draining lymph nodes of breast cancer patients supplied the node samples. The sample comprised axillary lymph node tissue. These receptors were collected from a female donor with breast cancer. Some clones in this sample may be carry-over from other donors' samples.

There are many counts of this clonotype. This chain links TRBV20-1 with TRBJ2-7; D gene uncertain. This CDR3 is built from 14 residues. Germline-derived CDR1 and CDR2 are DFQATT and SNEGSKA (reference sequence). Trimming took off 0 bases at V and 0 bases at J, with 9 bases between the two ends. The CDR3, as DNA: TGCAGTGCTAGAGATCGTGCTAGCTCCTACGAGCAGTACTTC. Its translation is CSARDRASSYEQYF.

Ten or more counts support this clonotype. This chain joins TRBV2 and TRBJ2-7; perhaps TRBD2 as D (6 bases). Germline V gene sequence: CDR1 SNHLY, CDR2 FYNNEI. This CDR3 comprises 16 residues. V dropped 2 bases and J dropped 3 bases, with 17 bases sitting between them. Here the CDR3 reads CASSEMGSGYNYEQYF. The CDR3 nucleotides are TGTGCCAGCAGTGAAATGGGTAGCGGCTATAACTACGAGCAGTACTTC.

This clonotype was picked up many times. V is TRBV19 and J is TRBJ1-2; 7 bases align to TRBD1. This CDR3 region has 16 residues. Germline CDR1 is LNHDA and CDR2 is SQIVND (reference sequence). V shed 4 bases, J shed 4 bases, and the junction held 12 bases outside the gene matches. CDR3 bases: TGTGCCAGTAGTACGCCTTATGGAGGGGGCAGCTATGGCTACACCTTC. Translated, it gives CASSTPYGGGSYGYTF.

There are a few counts of this clonotype. V usage is TRBV11-3 and J usage is TRBJ2-3; 8 bases map to TRBD1. CDR3 size: 13 residues. The germline V gene encodes CDR1 SGHNT and CDR2 YENEEA. Trimming removed 1 base from V and 6 bases from J; junction bases left unmatched: 0. The DNA of the CDR3 is TGTGCCAGCAGCTTAGGACAGGGGGATACGCAGTATTTT. Translating it yields CASSLGQGDTQYF.

The V and J genes are TRBV3-1 and TRBJ1-5; the match to TRBD1 covers 11 bases. The CDR3 is 14 amino acids. Looked up from germline, CDR1 is LGHDT and CDR2 is YNNKEL (reference sequence). V was pared by 6 bases and J by 6 bases, with 4 bases of the junction left unmatched. The CDR3 spells CASSWTGGIQPQHF. CDR3 nucleotides: TGTGCCAGCAGTTGGACAGGGGGCATTCAGCCCCAGCATTTT.

Ten or more counts support this clonotype. The V and J genes are TRBV10-1 and TRBJ2-7; D ambiguous. The CDR3 sequence is 12 residues long. The V gene's germline CDR1 is WNHNN and CDR2 SYGVQD (reference sequence). Trimming shortened V by 3 bases and J by 1 base, and 4 bases separated the two germline ends. The CDR3 region is CASSDGSYEQYF. The DNA of the CDR3 is TGCGCCAGCAGTGACGGGTCCTACGAGCAGTACTTC.

In this sample, this clonotype turned up many times. The rearrangement uses TRBV19 and TRBJ1-5, with 10 positions matching TRBD1. Germline CDR1 is LNHDA and CDR2 is SQIVND (reference sequence). J gave up 7 bases and V 10 bases, and 7 bases lay outside the gene matches. The CDR3 covers 13 residues. The CDR3 nucleotides are TGTGCCACCTCGAGGACAGGGGGACAGCCCCAGCATTTT. Protein product: CATSRTGGQPQHF. The whole variable domain, filled in from reference TRBV19 and TRBJ1-5, reads DGGITQSPKYLFRKEGQNVTLSCEQNLNHDAMYWYRQDPGQGLRLIYYSQIVNDFQKGDIAEGYSVSREKKESFPLTVTSAQKNPTAFYLCATSRTGGQPQHFGDGTRLSIL.

The V call is TRBV4-1, the J call TRBJ2-5; 7 positions match TRBD1. Germline loops: CDR1 MGHRA, CDR2 YSYEKL. The CDR3 loop spans 15 amino acids. The J segment lost 2 bases and the V segment lost 1 base, leaving 4 bases of the junction unmatched. This chain's CDR3 is CASSQGQGSQETQYF. The DNA of the CDR3 is TGCGCCAGCAGCCAAGGACAGGGAAGTCAAGAGACCCAGTACTTC.

Worth noting for this clonotype: This may be a read error, as it is one base from a much larger clone. This rearrangement joins TRBV5-1 to TRBJ1-5; no definite D call. Looked up from germline, CDR1 is SGHRS and CDR2 is YFSETQ. CDR3 size: 15 residues. Written as DNA, the CDR3 is TGCGCCAGCAGCTTGGAGGGTCGGAGCAATCAGCCCCGGCATTTT. Amino acid sequence: CASSLEGRSNQPRHF.

This clonotype was picked up many times. The chain couples TRBV19 to TRBJ1-4, with a weak D call TRBD1 (6 bases). V lost 8 bases, J lost 3 bases, and 16 bases lay in between. The V gene's germline CDR1 is LNHDA and CDR2 SQIVND (reference sequence). The CDR3 has 15 amino acids. CDR3 in DNA: TGTGCCAGTCGGAGTACAGGGAAGGCTAATGAAAAACTGTTTTTT. Translation gives CASRSTGKANEKLFF.

This clonotype appeared many times. The junction does not match germline at one end; this may be a read error. This chain joins TRBV15 and TRBJ1-6; D ambiguous. Looked up from germline, CDR1 is LNHNV and CDR2 is YYDKDF (reference sequence). The CDR3 covers 13 residues. CDR3 sequence: CATSRGSNSPLHF. In DNA form, the CDR3 reads TGTGCCACCAGTAGAGGTTCAAATTCACCCCTCCACTTT.